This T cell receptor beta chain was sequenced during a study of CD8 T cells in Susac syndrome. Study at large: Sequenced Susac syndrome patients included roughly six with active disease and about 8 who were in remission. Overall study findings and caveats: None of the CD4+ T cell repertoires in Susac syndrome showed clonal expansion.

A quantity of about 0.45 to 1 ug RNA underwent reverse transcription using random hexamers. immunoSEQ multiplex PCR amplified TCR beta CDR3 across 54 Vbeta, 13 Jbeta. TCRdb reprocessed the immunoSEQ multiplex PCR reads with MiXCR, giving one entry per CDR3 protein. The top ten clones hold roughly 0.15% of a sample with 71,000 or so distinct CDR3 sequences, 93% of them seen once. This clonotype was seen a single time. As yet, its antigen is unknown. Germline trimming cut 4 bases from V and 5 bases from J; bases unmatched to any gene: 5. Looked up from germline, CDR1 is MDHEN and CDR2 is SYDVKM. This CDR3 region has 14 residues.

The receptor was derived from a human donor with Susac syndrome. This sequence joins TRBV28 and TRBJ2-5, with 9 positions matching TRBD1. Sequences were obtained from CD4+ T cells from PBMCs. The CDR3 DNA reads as TGTGCCAGCAGTTCCGGGACAGGGTGGGAGACCCAGTACTTC. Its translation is CASSSGTGWETQYF.